The clone carrying this T cell receptor (beta chain) has ten or more counts. Regarding time point: newly diagnosed GD, antithyroid drugs for less than 3 months. PBMC RNA was the source of the TCR library. These data originate in a study of regulatory T cells in long-lasting Graves disease. Building the TCR beta libraries relied on iRepertoire HTBI primers, and CDR3 regions underwent Arm-PCR. TCRdb passed the multiplex PCR reads through MiXCR, listing each CDR3 protein once. Of a few hundred thousand distinct CDR3 sequences in the sample, approximately 20% were seen once. The CDR3 consists of 14 residues. Germline CDR1 and CDR2: MDHEN and SYDVKM. V dropped 1 base and J dropped 6; count of bases not matched to a gene: 3.

Here the sequenced sample was peripheral blood mononuclear cells (PBMCs), taken at new diagnosis, from a patient treated with antithyroid drugs. This chain connects TRBV28 to TRBJ1-2; 9 bases fit TRBD1. The source is a female donor with Graves disease. The CDR3 here is CASSLSRTGDGYTF. The CDR3 DNA follows: TGTGCCAGCAGTTTATCCCGGACAGGGGATGGCTACACCTTC.